These 14 T cell receptor beta chains were all obtained from the same sample, sequenced in a study of OX40 agonist ivuxolimab in advanced cancers. Sequenced by immunoSEQ multiplex PCR; TCRdb stores in-frame clones only, minus some. Of about 46,000 clones listed, 65% to 85% are singletons. Sequenced here: CD4+ or CD8+ T cells sorted from blood, sampled in a trial of the OX40 agonist ivuxolimab. The receptor source for this set is an adult with an advanced solid tumor such as melanoma, head and neck, liver or kidney cancer.

The chain recombines TRBV4-1 with TRBJ1-6, with D possibly being TRBD1 (5 bases). V was clipped by 6 bases and J by 1 base, with 16 bases between them. Germline CDR1 reads MGHRA; CDR2 reads YSYEKL. The CDR3 covers 17 residues. CDR3 loop: CASRPDAGLSYNSPLHF. In nucleotides, the CDR3 is TGCGCCAGCAGGCCGGACGCGGGGCTTTCCTATAATTCACCCCTCCACTTT.

The chain joins TRBV2 to TRBJ2-2; D remains ambiguous. V dropped 1 base and J dropped 4 bases, with 4 bases sitting between them. The CDR3 has 13 amino acids. CDR1 SNHLY and CDR2 FYNNEI come from the germline V gene. Here the CDR3 reads CASSEGLTGELFF. CDR3 bases: TGTGCCAGCAGTGAAGGTCTCACCGGGGAGCTGTTTTTT.

The DNA of the CDR3 is TGCGCCAGCAGGGCCCAACCCACGGATCAGCCCCAGCATTTT. Its translation: CASRAQPTDQPQHF. J is TRBJ1-5 and V is TRBV5-1; D is unclear. The CDR3 length is 14 residues. V lost 5 bases, J lost 5 bases, and 14 bases lay in between. Germline V gene sequence: CDR1 SGHRS, CDR2 YFSETQ.

The V and J genes are TRBV2 and TRBJ1-4, with a possible D match to TRBD1 (5 bases). V was pared by 9 bases and J by 3 bases, with 14 bases between. CDR3 length: 14 amino acids. Germline loops: CDR1 SNHLY, CDR2 FYNNEI. CDR3 DNA sequence: TGTGCCAGGGGCGGGGGATCTCCTAATGAAAAACTGTTTTTT. This codes for CARGGGSPNEKLFF.

This rearrangement joins TRBV27 to TRBJ2-1, with a tentative D call TRBD2 (7 bases). Germline assignment: CDR1 MNHEY and CDR2 SMNVEV (reference sequence). This CDR3 spans 14 amino acids. Trimming left V 7 bases short and J 8 bases short, with 18 bases between. The CDR3 spells CASTDRPGLDEQFF. The CDR3 nucleotides are TGTGCCAGCACCGACAGGCCCGGACTAGATGAGCAGTTCTTC.

The chain has TRBV7-9 and TRBJ1-1; D not certain. Trimming took 11 bases from V and 4 from J, leaving 14 bases between them. The CDR3 has 12 residues. CDR1 and CDR2 from the germline V gene are SEHNR and FQNEAQ (reference sequence). The CDR3 sequence: CAGRNLITEAFF. For the CDR3, the DNA is TGTGCCGGAAGAAACCTGATCACTGAAGCTTTCTTT. Drawing the rest from reference TRBV7-9 and TRBJ1-1, the complete variable domain is DTGVSQNPRHKITKRGQNVTFRCDPISEHNRLYWYRQTLGQGPEFLTYFQNEAQLEKSRLLSDRFSAERPKGSFSTLEIQRTEQGDSAMYLCAGRNLITEAFFGQGTRLTVV.

This clone was observed once. This is likely an artifact of a read error, given a far larger clone one base away. No conserved phenylalanine or tryptophan is present at the end of the CDR3, so a read error is the likely explanation. The V and J genes are TRBV30 and TRBJ1-1; 9 positions agree with TRBD1. Germline CDR1 is GTSNPN and CDR2 is SVGIG (reference sequence). V was pared by 8 bases and J by 6 bases, with 10 bases of the junction left unmatched. This CDR3 has 13 residues. The chain's CDR3 is CAHGGQGISEAFL. CDR3 nucleotide sequence: TGTGCCCACGGAGGACAGGGGATTTCTGAAGCTTTCCTT.

V gene TRBV7-9 combines with J gene TRBJ1-4; tentative D call: TRBD1 (5 bases). Germline-derived CDR1 and CDR2 are SEHNR and FQNEAQ (reference sequence). The germline V and J ends were trimmed by 1 base and 10 bases, with 13 bases remaining between them. The length of the CDR3 is 14 residues. The DNA of the CDR3 is TGTGCCAGCAGCTTAGACACGGCCGGGGCAAAACTGTTTTTT. Protein: CASSLDTAGAKLFF.

V usage is TRBV5-1 and J usage is TRBJ2-5; D perhaps matches TRBD2 (6 bases). The CDR3 spans 17 residues. The germline gives CDR1 SGHRS, CDR2 YFSETQ. V lost 8 bases, J lost 2 bases, and 25 bases lay in between. The CDR3 here is CASNLQPGLASQETQYF. In nucleotides, the CDR3 is TGCGCCAGTAATCTCCAACCGGGACTGGCTAGTCAAGAGACCCAGTACTTC.

The chain is built from TRBV13 and TRBJ1-1; possibly TRBD1 for D (6 bases). The CDR3 has 16 amino acids. Germline V lookup: CDR1 PRHDT, CDR2 FYEKMQ (reference sequence). Trimming removed 5 bases at V and 3 bases at J, with 19 bases between. The CDR3 bases are TGTGCCAGCAGCCCCGAGGACAGCCAACCCCACACTGAAGCTTTCTTT. It encodes CASSPEDSQPHTEAFF.

The chain couples TRBV29-1 to TRBJ2-7; possibly TRBD2 for D (6 bases). CDR3 length: 12 amino acids. Trimming shortened V by 6 bases and J by 3 bases, and 12 bases separated the two germline ends. CDR1 is SQVTM and CDR2 is ANQGSEA in the germline V gene. CDR3 amino acids: CSVQGGIYEQYF. The CDR3 DNA reads TGCAGCGTGCAAGGCGGGATCTACGAGCAGTACTTC.

This chain uses TRBV7-8 with TRBJ1-3, with 8 bases aligning to TRBD1. The CDR3 is 18 amino acids. Losses at the gene ends were 5 bases for V and 0 bases for J; bases not matched to a gene: 12. Germline-derived CDR1 and CDR2 are SGHVS and FQNEAQ. The CDR3 loop is CASSISGTGFISGNTIYF. CDR3 bases: TGTGCCAGCAGCATATCCGGGACAGGCTTTATCTCTGGAAACACCATATATTTT. The full variable domain, with the rest looked up from reference TRBV7-8 and TRBJ1-3, is GAGVSQSPRYKVAKRGQDVALRCDPISGHVSLFWYQQALGQGPEFLTYFQNEAQLDKSGLPSDRFFAERPEGSVSTLKIQRTQQEDSAVYLCASSISGTGFISGNTIYFGEGSWLTVV.

V usage is TRBV5-1 and J usage is TRBJ1-4; no clear D gene. Looked up from germline, CDR1 is SGHRS and CDR2 is YFSETQ. The CDR3 sequence is 13 residues long. V shed 4 bases and J shed 4 bases, with 8 bases lying between them. CDR3 amino acids: CASSREGNEKLFF. The CDR3 DNA reads TGCGCCAGCAGCCGCGAGGGTAATGAAAAACTGTTTTTT.

The V and J genes are TRBV2 and TRBJ1-1; no reliable D call. The CDR3 runs to 11 residues. The V and J ends lost 5 bases and 10 bases respectively, with 11 bases between them. The germline V gene encodes CDR1 SNHLY and CDR2 FYNNEI. Here the CDR3 reads CASSFPPGAFF. CDR3 DNA sequence: TGTGCCAGCAGTTTCCCCCCCGGAGCTTTCTTT. Full variable domain (outside the CDR3, taken from reference TRBV2 and TRBJ1-1): EPEVTQTPSHQVTQMGQEVILRCVPISNHLYFYWYRQILGQKVEFLVSFYNNEISEKSEIFDDQFSVERPDGSNFTLKIRSTKLEDSAMYFCASSFPPGAFFGQGTRLTVV.